This note documents a single T cell receptor (beta chain) sequence. Per the germline V gene, CDR1 is SQVTM and CDR2 is ANQGSEA. The CDR3 is 12 amino acids. V was trimmed by 5 bases and J by 11 bases, leaving 18 bases between them. These data originate in a study of blood T cell repertoires in COVID-19. The protocol was immunoSEQ multiplex PCR, while the TCRdb copy is restricted to in-frame clones and leaves out a portion. The table lists more than 75,000 clones, about nine tenths of them singletons. The sample taken for sequencing was peripheral blood. This TCR derives from a man in his fifties with acute or convalescent COVID-19. The rearrangement joins TRBV29-1 to TRBJ1-2; D may be TRBD1 (6 bases). Here the CDR3 reads CSVIPRQAEYTF. CDR3 nucleotides: TGCAGCGTTATTCCTCGACAGGCCGAATACACCTTC.